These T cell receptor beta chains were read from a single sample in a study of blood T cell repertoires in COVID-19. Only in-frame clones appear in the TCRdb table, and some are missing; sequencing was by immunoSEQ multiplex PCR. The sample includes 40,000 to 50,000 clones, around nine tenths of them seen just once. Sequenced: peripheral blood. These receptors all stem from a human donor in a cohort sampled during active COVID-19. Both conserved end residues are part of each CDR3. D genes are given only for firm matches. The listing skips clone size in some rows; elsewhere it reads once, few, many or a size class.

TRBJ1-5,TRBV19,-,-,TGTGCCAGTAGTATAGATTACGGTAGCAATCAGCCCCAGCATTTT,CASSIDYGSNQPQHF
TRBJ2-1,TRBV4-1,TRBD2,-,TGCGCCAGCAGCCAAGTACAGGGAGGACTAGCGGGAAAGAACAATGAGCAGTTCTTC,CASSQVQGGLAGKNNEQFF
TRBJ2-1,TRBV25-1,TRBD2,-,TGTGCCAGCCAGGGACTAGCGGGAGTGGGTGAGCAGTTCTTC,CASQGLAGVGEQFF
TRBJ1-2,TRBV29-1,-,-,TGCAGCGTTGATACGAGAACAGGGAACTATGGCTACACCTTC,CSVDTRTGNYGYTF
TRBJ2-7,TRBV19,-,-,TGTGCCAGTAGTTTGGCCCCGCCCTACGAGCAGTACTTC,CASSLAPPYEQYF
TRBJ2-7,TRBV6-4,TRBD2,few,TGTGCCAGCAGTGGCCTAAGGAGTGCGGGGGCCTACGAGCAGTACTTC,CASSGLRSAGAYEQYF
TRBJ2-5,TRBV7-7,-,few,TGTGCCAGCAGCTTTGGGGCCCCTGGGGAGACCCAGTACTTC,CASSFGAPGETQYF
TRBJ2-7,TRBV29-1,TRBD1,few,TGCAGCGTTGGAGGGGGCACAGGGGCCCTTTACGAGCAGTACTTC,CSVGGGTGALYEQYF
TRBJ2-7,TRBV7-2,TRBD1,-,TGTGCCAGCAGCTTAGATGACAGGGGGTCCTCCTACGAGCAGTACTTC,CASSLDDRGSSYEQYF
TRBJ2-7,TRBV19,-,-,TGTACTTCGACAGTACCCTCCTACGAGCAGTACTTC,CTSTVPSYEQYF
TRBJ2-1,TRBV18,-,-,TGTGCCAGCTCACCTAAGATAGCAGTCTCCTACAATGAGCAGTTCTTC,CASSPKIAVSYNEQFF
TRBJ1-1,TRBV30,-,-,TGTGCCGGGAGGGGGGGAAACACTGAAGCTTTCTTT,CAGRGGNTEAFF
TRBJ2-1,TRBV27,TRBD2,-,TGTGCCAGCAATTCAGGGACTAGCGGGTACAATGAGCAGTTCTTC,CASNSGTSGYNEQFF
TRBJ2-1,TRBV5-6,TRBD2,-,TGTGCCAGCAGCTTGTTAAGGTATTTAGCGGGAGTTTCAAATGAGCAGTTCTTC,CASSLLRYLAGVSNEQFF